This T cell receptor beta chain emerged from a study of cytomegalovirus exposure and HLA in healthy donors. Study observations and caveats: There were a few CMV-associated chains whose specificity for CMV antigens was confirmed in vitro.

Per the germline V gene, CDR1 is SGHTA and CDR2 is FQGTGA. Trimming at V came to 8 bases and at J to 2 bases, leaving 10 bases not matched to a gene. The length of the CDR3 is 16 residues. PCR employed 60 Vbeta and 13 Jbeta primers. Only in-frame clones appear in the TCRdb table, and some are missing; sequencing was by immunoSEQ multiplex PCR. This sample's table has more than 40,000 clones. Details on this clone: Its specificity is not known.

Sequencing input: PBMCs. The rearrangement uses TRBV7-3 and TRBJ1-1, with TRBD1 identical over 11 bases. This clonotype was obtained from a woman in her 40s in good health and CMV-seronegative. In nucleotides, the CDR3 is TGTGCCAGCCGCCGGCGGGACAGGGGGTCAAACACTGAAGCTTTCTTT. Its protein is CASRRRDRGSNTEAFF.